The source of this T cell receptor (beta chain) is a study of T cell changes during pregnancy in multiple sclerosis. Sequencing was performed with immunoSEQ multiplex PCR; in TCRdb, only in-frame clones are kept and a portion is missing. The data show 40,000 or so clones, around 94% seen once. After removal of 8 bases from V and 11 bases from J, the junction contained 11 bases not matched to a gene. This CDR3 region has 14 residues. CDR1 and CDR2 (germline): SNHLY, FYNNEI. The input for sequencing was peripheral blood, taken before pregnancy. The rearrangement links TRBV2 to TRBJ1-4; 10 nucleotides line up with TRBD1. This TCR was recovered from a female donor with multiple sclerosis, enrolled in a pregnancy study. The CDR3 loop is CASGRDRGPIKLFF. DNA for the CDR3: TGTGCCAGCGGACGAGACAGGGGGCCTATTAAACTGTTTTTT. Full variable domain (outside the CDR3, taken from reference TRBV2 and TRBJ1-4): EPEVTQTPSHQVTQMGQEVILRCVPISNHLYFYWYRQILGQKVEFLVSFYNNEISEKSEIFDDQFSVERPDGSNFTLKIRSTKLEDSAMYFCASGRDRGPIKLFFGSGTQLSVL.